This T cell receptor (beta chain) was captured by sequencing in a study of cytomegalovirus exposure and HLA in healthy donors. It was with 60 Vbeta and 13 Jbeta primers that the PCR ran. Sequencing was performed with immunoSEQ multiplex PCR; in TCRdb, only in-frame clones are kept and a portion is missing. The sample includes fewer than 85,000 clones. Overall study findings and caveats: According to a later analysis, most TCR beta chains associated with CMV appeared HLA-restricted.

With respect to this clone: Antigen unknown.

Source material: PBMCs. The receptor was isolated from a man aged 30-40 years in good health and CMV-seronegative.

This chain's CDR3 is CASSQVLGTSHLEQYF. The DNA of the CDR3 is TGCGCCAGCAGCCAAGTCTTGGGGACTAGCCATTTGGAGCAGTACTTC. This chain joins TRBV4-3 and TRBJ2-7, with TRBD2 matching 9 bases. V shed 1 base and J 7 bases; nucleotides not matched to a gene: 11. CDR1 and CDR2 (germline): LGHNA, YSLEER. The length of the CDR3 is 16 residues.